There are a few counts of the clone carrying this T cell receptor (beta chain). Its antigen is unknown. PCR was performed a second time for about 6 to 12 cycles using a sample-barcoded 5' primer and a J-beta primer mix. Paired-end reads containing CDR3 totaled no fewer than 2.5 million for each sample. TCRdb fed the 5' RACE reads into MiXCR, producing one record per CDR3 protein. The repertoire holds approximately 800,000 distinct CDR3 sequences, with roughly 50% as singletons. The germline V gene has CDR1 SGHTA and CDR2 FQGNSA. CDR3 length equals 16 residues. The V and J ends lost 0 bases and 11 bases, in that order; junction bases with no gene match: 14. These data belong to a study of blood T cells in healthy people across ages. Study outcomes and limitations: Donors of long life had a larger count of naive CD4+ cells and greater diversity than aged donors. Researchers judged that diversity estimates from one million T cells fell short of true values.

Healthy Caucasians from Russia aged roughly 6 to 100 served as donors. The clonotype originates from a man younger than 40 in good health. The rearrangement links TRBV7-2 to TRBJ2-5; 8 nucleotides line up with TRBD1. The sequenced sample was blood. DNA for the CDR3: TGTGCCAGCAGCTTAGCGTCCACAACCCAGACAGGGGAGCAGTACTTC. Its translation is CASSLASTTQTGEQYF. The variable domain in full, with the rest retrieved from reference TRBV7-2 and TRBJ2-5, is GAGVSQSPSNKVTEKGKDVELRCDPISGHTALYWYRQSLGQGLEFLIYFQGNSAPDKSGLPSDRFSAERTGGSVSTLTIQRTQQEDSAVYLCASSLASTTQTGEQYFGPGTRLLVL.